One sample yielded the 5 T cell receptor beta chains listed below, sequenced in a study of cytomegalovirus exposure and HLA in healthy donors. The PCR employed 60 Vbeta primers together with 13 Jbeta primers. The protocol was immunoSEQ multiplex PCR, while the TCRdb copy is restricted to in-frame clones and leaves out a portion. The sample includes around 130,000 clones, 6.5% to 9.5% of them seen just once. Material for sequencing was PBMCs. Receptors originate from a woman aged 40-49 years in good health and CMV-seropositive.

This clone was seen once. The chain links TRBV9 to TRBJ2-1, with 11 bases lining up with TRBD2. CDR1 and CDR2 from the germline V gene are SGDLS and YYNGEE. The CDR3 length is 16 residues. V lost 0 bases, J lost 7 bases, and 6 bases stayed unmatched. CDR3 coding DNA: TGTGCCAGCAGCGTAGGATCTAGCGGGGGGAGTAATGAGCAGTTCTTC. This encodes CASSVGSSGGSNEQFF.

The chain is built from TRBV6-6 and TRBJ2-3; the D gene is possibly TRBD2 (5 bases). The CDR3 sequence is 14 residues long. V was trimmed by 7 bases and J by 3 bases, leaving 14 bases between them. The germline V gene encodes CDR1 MNHNY and CDR2 SVGAGI (reference sequence). Here the CDR3 reads CASTPRRVTDTQYF. In nucleotides, the CDR3 is TGTGCCAGCACCCCACGGCGGGTTACAGATACGCAGTATTTT.

J is TRBJ2-5 and V is TRBV19; TRBD1 is a possible D gene (6 bases). Germline CDR1 LNHDA, CDR2 SQIVND (reference sequence). V was pared by 1 base and J by 4 bases, with 7 bases between. The CDR3 contains 13 residues. CDR3 sequence (DNA): TGTGCCAGTAGTATAGTGGACAGAGAGACCCAGTACTTC. Translating it yields CASSIVDRETQYF.

This clone was observed a few times. This chain connects TRBV27 to TRBJ1-6; TRBD1 might be the D (5 bases). The V gene lost 4 bases and the J gene lost 10 bases, with 11 bases spanning the gap. Germline CDR1 and CDR2: MNHEY and SMNVEV (reference sequence). The CDR3 sequence is 13 residues long. The CDR3: CASSWAGGSPLHF. CDR3 nucleotides: TGTGCCAGCAGTTGGGCGGGGGGATCACCCCTCCACTTT.

This clone was observed a handful of times. Other DNA sequences in the same sample also yield this CDR3. V is TRBV27 and J is TRBJ2-2, with unresolved D. This CDR3 region has 13 residues. Trimming stripped 4 bases from V and 1 base from J, with 4 bases between. The germline CDR1 and CDR2 sequences are MNHEY and SMNVEV (reference sequence). The DNA of the CDR3 is TGTGCCAGCAGTTCTCTGAACACCGGGGAGCTGTTTTTT. This sequence encodes CASSSLNTGELFF.